A selection of T cell receptor beta chains follows, all from one sample in a study of T cell repertoires in cytomegalovirus infection. TCRdb recomputed calls from the reads with MiXCR, one row per CDR3 protein. The sample carries fewer than 550,000 distinct CDR3 sequences, roughly 30% recorded once. The specimen sequenced was PBMCs. These receptors originate from a human donor in good health (CMV status not recorded). Some clones in this sample may be carry-over from other donors' samples. Each CDR3 is given with its conserved first and last residue. D genes are given only for firm matches. Expanded clones are given a class, and other clones once, few, many or no size at all.

d_gene,v_gene,abundance,j_gene,CDR3aa,CDR3nt
-,TRBV6-2/TRBV6-3,-,TRBJ2-1,CASRDDPGPKEQFF,TGTGCCAGCAGGGATGACCCGGGCCCCAAGGAGCAGTTCTTC
TRBD1,TRBV29-1,-,TRBJ1-1,CSVAGQGASTEAFF,TGCAGCGTTGCCGGACAGGGGGCCAGTACTGAAGCTTTCTTT
TRBD1,TRBV12-3/TRBV12-4,many,TRBJ1-2,CASSRTPNHRGLFGYTF,TGTGCCAGCAGCCGTACCCCGAATCACAGGGGGTTGTTTGGCTACACCTTC
TRBD2,TRBV10-3,-,TRBJ2-5,CAIRGSSGGETQYF,TGTGCCATCAGGGGGTCTAGCGGTGGCGAGACCCAGTACTTC
-,TRBV15,-,TRBJ2-1,CATRRPPNRAYNEQFF,TGTGCCACCAGGAGACCCCCCAACAGAGCCTACAATGAGCAGTTCTTC
TRBD1,TRBV7-9,-,TRBJ2-1,CASSNPRDRGALDNEQFF,TGTGCCAGCAGCAACCCCCGGGACAGGGGGGCATTGGATAATGAGCAGTTCTTC
-,TRBV20-1,few,TRBJ1-1,CSARDMGALTEAFF,TGCAGTGCTAGAGATATGGGGGCATTAACTGAAGCTTTCTTT
TRBD2,TRBV7-8,many,TRBJ2-1,CASSFLERGSYNEQFF,TGTGCCAGCAGCTTTTTGGAGCGGGGGTCCTACAATGAGCAGTTCTTC
TRBD2,TRBV20-1,-,TRBJ2-5,CSATTSGSRGETQYF,TGCAGTGCAACGACTAGCGGGTCCCGCGGAGAGACCCAGTACTTC
TRBD2,TRBV6-5,-,TRBJ2-3,CASKRVAGGKDTQYF,TGTGCCAGCAAGAGGGTAGCGGGGGGGAAAGATACGCAGTATTTT
TRBD1,TRBV15,-,TRBJ1-6,CATSPGLGQGYSPLHF,TGTGCCACCAGTCCGGGGTTGGGACAGGGGTATTCACCCCTCCACTTT
-,TRBV5-1,many,TRBJ1-6,CASSLAGDRHNSPLHF,TGCGCCAGCAGCTTGGCCGGGGACCGACATAATTCACCCCTCCACTTT